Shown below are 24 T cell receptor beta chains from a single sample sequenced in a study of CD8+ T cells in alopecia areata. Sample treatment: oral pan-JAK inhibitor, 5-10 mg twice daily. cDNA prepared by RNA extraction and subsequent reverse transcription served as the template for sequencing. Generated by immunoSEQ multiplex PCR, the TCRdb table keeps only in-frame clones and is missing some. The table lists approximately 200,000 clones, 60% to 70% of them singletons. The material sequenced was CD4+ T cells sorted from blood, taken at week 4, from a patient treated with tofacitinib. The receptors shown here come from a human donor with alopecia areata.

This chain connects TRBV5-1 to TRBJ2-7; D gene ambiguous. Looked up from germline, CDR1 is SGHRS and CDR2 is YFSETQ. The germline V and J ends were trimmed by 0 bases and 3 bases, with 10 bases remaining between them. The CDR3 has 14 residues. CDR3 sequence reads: CASSLGFRNYEQYF. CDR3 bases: TGCGCCAGCAGCTTGGGATTCCGTAACTACGAGCAGTACTTC.

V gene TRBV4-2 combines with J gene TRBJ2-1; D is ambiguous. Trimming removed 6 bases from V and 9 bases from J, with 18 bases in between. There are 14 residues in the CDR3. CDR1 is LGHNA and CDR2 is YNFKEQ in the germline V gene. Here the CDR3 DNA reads TGTGCCAGCAGGAACAGAGACGGGTCTGGTGAGCAGTTCTTC. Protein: CASRNRDGSGEQFF.

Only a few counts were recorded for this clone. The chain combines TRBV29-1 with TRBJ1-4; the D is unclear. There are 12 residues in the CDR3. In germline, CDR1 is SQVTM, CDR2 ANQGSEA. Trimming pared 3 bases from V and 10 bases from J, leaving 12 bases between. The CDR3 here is CSVDYEGGKLFF. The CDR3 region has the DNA TGCAGCGTTGACTATGAGGGTGGAAAACTGTTTTTT. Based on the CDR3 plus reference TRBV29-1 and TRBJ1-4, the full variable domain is SAVISQKPSRDICQRGTSLTIQCQVDSQVTMMFWYRQQPGQSLTLIATANQGSEATYESGFVIDKFPISRPNLTFSTLTVSNMSPEDSSIYLCSVDYEGGKLFFGSGTQLSVL.

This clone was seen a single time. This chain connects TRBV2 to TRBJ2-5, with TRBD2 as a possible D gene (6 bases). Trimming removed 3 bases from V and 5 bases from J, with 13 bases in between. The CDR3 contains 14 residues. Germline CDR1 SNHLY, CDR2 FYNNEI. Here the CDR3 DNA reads TGTGCCAGCAGTGAGAGGGGCCGGGGGGAGACCCAGTACTTC. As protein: CASSERGRGETQYF.

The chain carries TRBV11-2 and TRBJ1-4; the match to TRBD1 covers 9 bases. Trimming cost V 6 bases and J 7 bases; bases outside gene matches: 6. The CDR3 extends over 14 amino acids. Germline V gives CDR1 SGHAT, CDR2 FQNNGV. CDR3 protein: CASRRPGQGEKLFF. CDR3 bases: TGTGCCAGCAGACGACCGGGACAGGGTGAAAAACTGTTTTTT. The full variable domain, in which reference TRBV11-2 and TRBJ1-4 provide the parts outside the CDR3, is EAGVAQSPRYKIIEKRQSVAFWCNPISGHATLYWYQQILGQGPKLLIQFQNNGVVDDSQLPKDRFSAERLKGVDSTLKIQPAKLEDSAVYLCASRRPGQGEKLFFGSGTQLSVL.

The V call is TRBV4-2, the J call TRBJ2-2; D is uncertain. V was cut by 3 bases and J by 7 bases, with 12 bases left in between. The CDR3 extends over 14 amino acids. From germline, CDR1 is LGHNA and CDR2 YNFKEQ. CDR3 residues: CASSQAVRHGELFF. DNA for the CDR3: TGTGCCAGCAGCCAGGCCGTCCGTCACGGGGAGCTGTTTTTT.

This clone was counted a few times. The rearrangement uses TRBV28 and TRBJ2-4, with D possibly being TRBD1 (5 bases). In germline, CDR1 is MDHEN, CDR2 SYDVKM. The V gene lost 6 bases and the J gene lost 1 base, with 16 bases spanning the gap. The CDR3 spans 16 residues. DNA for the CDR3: TGTGCCAGCAGCCCCAGTTTAGGGGTGGCCAAAAACATTCAGTACTTC. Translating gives CASSPSLGVAKNIQYF.

The CDR3 loop reads CSVAGTDHETQYF. In nucleotides, the CDR3 is TGCAGCGTTGCCGGGACAGATCATGAGACCCAGTACTTC. The J gene is TRBJ2-5, the V gene TRBV29-1; the match to TRBD1 covers 7 bases. Germline values: CDR1 SQVTM, CDR2 ANQGSEA. The CDR3 sequence is 13 residues long. Trimming removed 4 bases from V and 5 bases from J; junction bases left unmatched: 7. Complete variable domain (other parts from reference TRBV29-1 and TRBJ2-5): SAVISQKPSRDICQRGTSLTIQCQVDSQVTMMFWYRQQPGQSLTLIATANQGSEATYESGFVIDKFPISRPNLTFSTLTVSNMSPEDSSIYLCSVAGTDHETQYFGPGTRLLVL.

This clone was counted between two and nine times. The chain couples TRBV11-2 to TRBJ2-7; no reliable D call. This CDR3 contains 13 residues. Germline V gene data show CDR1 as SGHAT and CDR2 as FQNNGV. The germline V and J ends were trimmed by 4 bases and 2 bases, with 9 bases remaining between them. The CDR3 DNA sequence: TGTGCCAGCAGCTCCACCACCGCCTACGAGCAGTACTTC. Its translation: CASSSTTAYEQYF. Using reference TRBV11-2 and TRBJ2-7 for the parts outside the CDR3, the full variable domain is EAGVAQSPRYKIIEKRQSVAFWCNPISGHATLYWYQQILGQGPKLLIQFQNNGVVDDSQLPKDRFSAERLKGVDSTLKIQPAKLEDSAVYLCASSSTTAYEQYFGPGTRLTVT.

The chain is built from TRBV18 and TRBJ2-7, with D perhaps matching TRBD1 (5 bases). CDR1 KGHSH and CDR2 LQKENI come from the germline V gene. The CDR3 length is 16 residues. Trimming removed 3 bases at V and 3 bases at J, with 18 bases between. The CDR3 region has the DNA TGTGCCAGCTCACCCTTTACAAGGGGTCCCCGCTACGAGCAGTACTTC. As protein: CASSPFTRGPRYEQYF.

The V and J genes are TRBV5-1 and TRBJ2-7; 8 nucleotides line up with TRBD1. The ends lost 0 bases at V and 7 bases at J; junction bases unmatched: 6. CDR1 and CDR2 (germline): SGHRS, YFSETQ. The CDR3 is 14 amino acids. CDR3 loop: CASSLAQGAWEQYF. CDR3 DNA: TGCGCCAGCAGCTTGGCCCAGGGGGCTTGGGAGCAGTACTTC.

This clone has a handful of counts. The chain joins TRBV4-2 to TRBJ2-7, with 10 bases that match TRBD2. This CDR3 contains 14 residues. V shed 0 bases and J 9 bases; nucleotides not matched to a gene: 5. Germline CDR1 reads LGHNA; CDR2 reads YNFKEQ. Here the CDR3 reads CASSQDSGGAGQYF. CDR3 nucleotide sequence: TGTGCCAGCAGCCAAGACAGCGGGGGGGCCGGGCAGTACTTC.

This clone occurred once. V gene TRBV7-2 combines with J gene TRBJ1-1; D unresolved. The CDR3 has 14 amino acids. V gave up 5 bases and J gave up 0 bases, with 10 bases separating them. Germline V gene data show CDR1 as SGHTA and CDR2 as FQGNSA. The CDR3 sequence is CASSGGRMNTEAFF. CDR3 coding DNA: TGTGCCAGCAGCGGAGGACGGATGAACACTGAAGCTTTCTTT.

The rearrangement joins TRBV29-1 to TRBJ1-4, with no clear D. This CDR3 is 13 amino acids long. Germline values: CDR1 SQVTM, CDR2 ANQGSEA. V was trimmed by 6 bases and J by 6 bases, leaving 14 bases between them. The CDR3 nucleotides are TGCAGCGTCGACCGGGAGGGAGATGAAAAACTGTTTTTT. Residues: CSVDREGDEKLFF.

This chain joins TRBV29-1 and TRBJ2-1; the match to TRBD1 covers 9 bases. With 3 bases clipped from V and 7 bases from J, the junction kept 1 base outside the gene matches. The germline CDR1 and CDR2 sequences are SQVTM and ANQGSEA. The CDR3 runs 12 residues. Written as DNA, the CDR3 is TGCAGCGTTGATGGACAGGGGAATGAGCAGTTCTTC. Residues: CSVDGQGNEQFF.

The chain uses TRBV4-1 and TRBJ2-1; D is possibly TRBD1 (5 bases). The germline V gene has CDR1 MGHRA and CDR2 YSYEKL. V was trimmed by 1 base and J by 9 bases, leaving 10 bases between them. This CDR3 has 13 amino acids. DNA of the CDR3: TGCGCCAGCAGCCAAGCTCAGGGCACTGAGCAGTTCTTC. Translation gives CASSQAQGTEQFF.

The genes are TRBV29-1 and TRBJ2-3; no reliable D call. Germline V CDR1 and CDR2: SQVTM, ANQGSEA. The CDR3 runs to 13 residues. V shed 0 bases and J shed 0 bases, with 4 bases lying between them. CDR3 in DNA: TGCAGCGTTGAAGAGGGGAGCACAGATACGCAGTATTTT. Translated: CSVEEGSTDTQYF.

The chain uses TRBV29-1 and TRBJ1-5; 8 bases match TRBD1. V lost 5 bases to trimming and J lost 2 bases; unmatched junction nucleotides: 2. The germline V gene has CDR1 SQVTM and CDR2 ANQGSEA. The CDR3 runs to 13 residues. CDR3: CSVQGAGNQPQHF. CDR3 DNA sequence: TGCAGCGTTCAGGGGGCCGGCAATCAGCCCCAGCATTTT.

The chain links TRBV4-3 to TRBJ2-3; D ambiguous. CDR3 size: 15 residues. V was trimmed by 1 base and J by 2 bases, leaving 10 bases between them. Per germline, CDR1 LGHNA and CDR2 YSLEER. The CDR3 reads CASSQGNSFTDTQYF. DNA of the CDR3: TGCGCCAGCAGCCAAGGCAACAGCTTCACAGATACGCAGTATTTT.

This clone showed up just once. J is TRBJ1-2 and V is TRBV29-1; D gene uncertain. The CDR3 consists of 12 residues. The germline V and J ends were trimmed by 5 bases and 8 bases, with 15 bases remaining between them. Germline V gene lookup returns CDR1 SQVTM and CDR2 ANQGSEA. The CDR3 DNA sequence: TGCAGCGTTTGTCGGGCGGCCTACGGCTACACCTTC. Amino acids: CSVCRAAYGYTF.

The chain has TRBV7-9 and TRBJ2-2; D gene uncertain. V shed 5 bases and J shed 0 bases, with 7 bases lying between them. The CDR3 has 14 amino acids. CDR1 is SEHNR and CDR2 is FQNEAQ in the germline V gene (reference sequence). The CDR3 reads CASSAKANTGELFF. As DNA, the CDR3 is TGTGCCAGCAGCGCTAAGGCGAACACCGGGGAGCTGTTTTTT.

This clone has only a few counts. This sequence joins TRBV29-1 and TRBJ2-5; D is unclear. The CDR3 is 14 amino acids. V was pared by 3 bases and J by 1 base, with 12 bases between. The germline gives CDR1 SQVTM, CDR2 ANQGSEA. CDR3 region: CSVEGSRAQETQYF. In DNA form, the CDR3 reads TGCAGCGTTGAGGGGTCTAGGGCCCAAGAGACCCAGTACTTC.

CDR3 residues: CAAQTGGLEPQHF. The CDR3 DNA reads as TGTGCCGCCCAGACAGGGGGCCTGGAGCCCCAGCATTTT. The chain couples TRBV30 to TRBJ1-5; 10 bases are a match to TRBD1. The CDR3 runs to 13 residues. In germline, CDR1 is GTSNPN, CDR2 SVGIG (reference sequence). The junction had 9 bases not matched to a gene; V was cut back by 8 bases and J by 8 bases.

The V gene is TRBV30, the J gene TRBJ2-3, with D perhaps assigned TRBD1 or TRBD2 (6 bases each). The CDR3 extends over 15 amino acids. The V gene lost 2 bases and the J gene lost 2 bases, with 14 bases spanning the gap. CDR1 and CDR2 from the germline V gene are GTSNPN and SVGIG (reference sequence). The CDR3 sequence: CAWSTRGGITDTQYF. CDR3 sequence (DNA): TGTGCCTGGAGTACACGAGGGGGGATCACAGATACGCAGTATTTT.